A selection of T cell receptor beta chains follows, all from one sample in a study of T cell clones after liver transplantation. The data were produced by immunoSEQ multiplex PCR, yet TCRdb's version contains in-frame clones alone and is incomplete. The data hold some 80,000 clones, with 84% observed a single time. This specimen consisted of CD4+ T cells from blood, obtained less than 50 months after liver transplant. Source of these receptors: a human patient who received a liver transplant. Some T cells may be transferred from the graft donor. Both conserved end residues are part of each CDR3. The order of the fields is clone size, J gene, V gene, D gene, CDR3 DNA, CDR3 protein. A D gene is named only where the DNA matches it firmly. Not every row has a clone size; where given, it reads once, few, many or a size class.

clone_size: NA
j_call: TRBJ2-7
v_call: TRBV9
d_call: TRBD2
cdr3_nt: TGTGCCAGCAGCGTATTCCGGACTAGCGCCCCCCCCTACGAGCAGTACTTC
cdr3_aa: CASSVFRTSAPPYEQYF

clone_size: NA
j_call: TRBJ2-7
v_call: TRBV5-6
d_call: NA
cdr3_nt: TGTGCCAGCAGCTTGGACTACGAGCAGTACTTC
cdr3_aa: CASSLDYEQYF

clone_size: NA
j_call: TRBJ2-1
v_call: TRBV2
d_call: TRBD2
cdr3_nt: TGTGCCAGCAGAGATAGCGGGGGGGTCAGCTCCTACAATGAGCAGTTCTTC
cdr3_aa: CASRDSGGVSSYNEQFF

clone_size: NA
j_call: TRBJ2-1
v_call: TRBV7-3
d_call: TRBD2
cdr3_nt: TGTGCCAGCAGCTTAACGGAGGACCGGGGGGACAATGAGCAGTTCTTC
cdr3_aa: CASSLTEDRGDNEQFF

clone_size: NA
j_call: TRBJ1-1
v_call: TRBV5-1
d_call: NA
cdr3_nt: TGCGCCAGCAGCATACAAGGACGGGGGAACACTGAAGCTTTCTTT
cdr3_aa: CASSIQGRGNTEAFF

clone_size: NA
j_call: TRBJ1-2
v_call: TRBV28
d_call: NA
cdr3_nt: TGTGCCAGCAGTTTCGGGGGACGCTATGGCTACACCTTC
cdr3_aa: CASSFGGRYGYTF

clone_size: NA
j_call: TRBJ2-2
v_call: TRBV18
d_call: NA
cdr3_nt: TGTGCCAGCTCACCCGGACTCCTACGAACCGGGAAGCTGTTTTTT
cdr3_aa: CASSPGLLRTGKLFF

clone_size: NA
j_call: TRBJ1-3
v_call: TRBV28
d_call: NA
cdr3_nt: TGTGCCAGCACCTCCGCAAACACCATATATTTT
cdr3_aa: CASTSANTIYF

clone_size: once
j_call: TRBJ2-1
v_call: TRBV10-3
d_call: TRBD1
cdr3_nt: TGTGCCATCGGTGTACCGGGACAGGGGGCGAATGAGCAGTTCTTC
cdr3_aa: CAIGVPGQGANEQFF

clone_size: NA
j_call: TRBJ1-5
v_call: TRBV27
d_call: NA
cdr3_nt: TGTGCCAGCAGTTTACGGGACCCGGGGCAGCCCCAGCATTTT
cdr3_aa: CASSLRDPGQPQHF

clone_size: NA
j_call: TRBJ2-5
v_call: TRBV5-1
d_call: NA
cdr3_nt: TGCGCCAGCAGCTTTAAAGAGACCCAGTACTTC
cdr3_aa: CASSFKETQYF

clone_size: NA
j_call: TRBJ1-2
v_call: TRBV5-6
d_call: TRBD1
cdr3_nt: TGTGCCAGCAGCTTGGTACAGGGGGTCCACTATGGCTACACCTTC
cdr3_aa: CASSLVQGVHYGYTF

clone_size: NA
j_call: TRBJ2-4
v_call: TRBV5-4
d_call: TRBD1
cdr3_nt: TGTGCCAGCAGTAATCAACAGGGGCGGGCGGACATTCAGTACTTC
cdr3_aa: CASSNQQGRADIQYF

clone_size: once
j_call: TRBJ1-2
v_call: TRBV18
d_call: TRBD1
cdr3_nt: TGTGCCAGCTCACCATTCAGGACAGGGAAGGATGGCTACACCTTC
cdr3_aa: CASSPFRTGKDGYTF

clone_size: NA
j_call: TRBJ2-3
v_call: TRBV27
d_call: NA
cdr3_nt: TGTGCCAGCAGTTTATCTCTCCGGTTTGGTGGACATAGCACAGATACGCAGTATTTT
cdr3_aa: CASSLSLRFGGHSTDTQYF

clone_size: NA
j_call: TRBJ2-3
v_call: TRBV6-5
d_call: NA
cdr3_nt: TGTGCCAGCAGTGACCGGACAGCCGCACTAAAATTT
cdr3_aa: CASSDRTAALKF

clone_size: NA
j_call: TRBJ2-1
v_call: TRBV9
d_call: TRBD2
cdr3_nt: TGTGCCAGCAGCGTAGGGGGCGGGGAGGGCAATGAGCAGTTCTTC
cdr3_aa: CASSVGGGEGNEQFF

clone_size: few
j_call: TRBJ1-5
v_call: TRBV6-1
d_call: NA
cdr3_nt: TGTGCCAGCAGTGAAGGAGCCCGGAGATCTCAGCCCCAGCATTTT
cdr3_aa: CASSEGARRSQPQHF

clone_size: NA
j_call: TRBJ2-1
v_call: TRBV7-2
d_call: NA
cdr3_nt: TGTGCCAGCAGCTTAGTGGGGGACTCGACGGATGAGCAGTTCTTC
cdr3_aa: CASSLVGDSTDEQFF

clone_size: NA
j_call: TRBJ1-1
v_call: TRBV6-5
d_call: NA
cdr3_nt: TGTGCCAGCAGTTACAGGGGACAAAACACTGAAGCTTTCTTT
cdr3_aa: CASSYRGQNTEAFF

clone_size: NA
j_call: TRBJ2-5
v_call: TRBV14
d_call: TRBD2
cdr3_nt: TGTGCCAGCAGCCAAGAAGGACTAGCGGGAGAGACCCAGTACTTC
cdr3_aa: CASSQEGLAGETQYF

clone_size: NA
j_call: TRBJ1-6
v_call: TRBV4-3
d_call: NA
cdr3_nt: TGCGCCAGCAGCCAAGATATAGCTTCACCCCTCCACTTT
cdr3_aa: CASSQDIASPLHF

clone_size: NA
j_call: TRBJ2-5
v_call: TRBV7-3
d_call: NA
cdr3_nt: TGTGCCAGCAGCTTACAAGGCCCTTACTTGGGAGAGACCCAGTACTTC
cdr3_aa: CASSLQGPYLGETQYF

clone_size: NA
j_call: TRBJ1-4
v_call: TRBV19
d_call: NA
cdr3_nt: TGTGCCAGTAGTAGGCGACAGAGACCTAATGAAAAACTGTTTTTT
cdr3_aa: CASSRRQRPNEKLFF

clone_size: NA
j_call: TRBJ2-5
v_call: TRBV6-4
d_call: NA
cdr3_nt: TGTGCCCCACGCTTCCAAGAGACCCAGTACTTC
cdr3_aa: CAPRFQETQYF

clone_size: NA
j_call: TRBJ1-2
v_call: TRBV19
d_call: TRBD1
cdr3_nt: TGTGCCAGTAGTCAAACTGTGCAGGGGGGAAGGGATGGCTACACCTTC
cdr3_aa: CASSQTVQGGRDGYTF

clone_size: NA
j_call: TRBJ2-1
v_call: TRBV10-3
d_call: NA
cdr3_nt: TGTGCCATCAGTGCCCCGGACCAAGGCTCCAGGGATGAGCAGTTCTTC
cdr3_aa: CAISAPDQGSRDEQFF

clone_size: NA
j_call: TRBJ1-1
v_call: TRBV15
d_call: NA
cdr3_nt: TGTGCCACCAGCAGAGATAGGTGGAACACTGAAGCTTTCTTT
cdr3_aa: CATSRDRWNTEAFF

clone_size: NA
j_call: TRBJ2-1
v_call: TRBV13
d_call: TRBD2
cdr3_nt: TGTGCCAGCAGTTACAATCCCGGGACTAACAATGAGCAGTTCTTC
cdr3_aa: CASSYNPGTNNEQFF

clone_size: NA
j_call: TRBJ2-7
v_call: TRBV5-1
d_call: NA
cdr3_nt: TGCGCCAGCAGCTTCTCGAATCCCAACGAGCAGTACTTC
cdr3_aa: CASSFSNPNEQYF

clone_size: NA
j_call: TRBJ2-4
v_call: TRBV19
d_call: NA
cdr3_nt: TGTGCCAGTAGTACCGCCCGGAACATTCAGTACTTC
cdr3_aa: CASSTARNIQYF

clone_size: NA
j_call: TRBJ2-1
v_call: TRBV28
d_call: NA
cdr3_nt: TGTGCCAGCAGTTCGCATCCACTAGGTTCCAATGAGCAGTTCTTC
cdr3_aa: CASSSHPLGSNEQFF

clone_size: NA
j_call: TRBJ2-2
v_call: TRBV7-3
d_call: NA
cdr3_nt: TGTGCCAGCAGCCAACGGGGGACCGGGGAGCTGTTTTTT
cdr3_aa: CASSQRGTGELFF

clone_size: NA
j_call: TRBJ2-1
v_call: TRBV25-1
d_call: NA
cdr3_nt: TGTGCCAGCAGTGCTTTCAGCTCCTACAATGAGCAGTTCTTC
cdr3_aa: CASSAFSSYNEQFF

clone_size: NA
j_call: TRBJ1-2
v_call: TRBV6-6
d_call: TRBD1
cdr3_nt: TGTGCCAGCAGGCCCGGACAGGGTAACTATGGCTACACCTTC
cdr3_aa: CASRPGQGNYGYTF

clone_size: NA
j_call: TRBJ2-5
v_call: TRBV29-1
d_call: NA
cdr3_nt: TGCAGCGTTGTGTGGCTGCCTCCAGAGACCCAGTACTTC
cdr3_aa: CSVVWLPPETQYF

clone_size: once
j_call: TRBJ1-5
v_call: TRBV28
d_call: TRBD1
cdr3_nt: TGTGCCAGCAGTTTGGGACAGCTCCCGAATCAGCCCCAGCATTTT
cdr3_aa: CASSLGQLPNQPQHF

clone_size: NA
j_call: TRBJ2-2
v_call: TRBV5-1
d_call: NA
cdr3_nt: TGCGCCAGCGAAAAAACCGGGGAGCTGTTTTTT
cdr3_aa: CASEKTGELFF

clone_size: few
j_call: TRBJ2-6
v_call: TRBV19
d_call: TRBD1
cdr3_nt: TGTGCCAGTAGTATAGACGGGACAGCCGACTCTGGGGCCAACGTCCTGACTTTC
cdr3_aa: CASSIDGTADSGANVLTF

clone_size: NA
j_call: TRBJ1-3
v_call: TRBV18
d_call: TRBD1
cdr3_nt: TGTGCCAGCTCTCAAGGACAGGGGGCTTCTGGAAACACCATATATTTT
cdr3_aa: CASSQGQGASGNTIYF

clone_size: NA
j_call: TRBJ2-7
v_call: TRBV5-4
d_call: TRBD2
cdr3_nt: TGTGCCAGCGGTGACCTAGCGGGGGGGACCTACGAGCAGTACTTC
cdr3_aa: CASGDLAGGTYEQYF